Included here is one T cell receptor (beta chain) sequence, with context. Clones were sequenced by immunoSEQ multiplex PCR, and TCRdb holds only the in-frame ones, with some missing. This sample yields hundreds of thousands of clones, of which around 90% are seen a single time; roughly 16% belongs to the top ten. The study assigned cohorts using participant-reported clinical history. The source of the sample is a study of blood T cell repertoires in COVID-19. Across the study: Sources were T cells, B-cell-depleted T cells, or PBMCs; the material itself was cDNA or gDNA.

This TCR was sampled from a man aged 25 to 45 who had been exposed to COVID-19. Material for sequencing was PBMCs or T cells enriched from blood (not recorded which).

For the CDR3, the DNA is TGCGCCAGCAGCAAGGGACAGGACAACCTGCAGTACTTC. Its protein is CASSKGQDNLQYF. The rearrangement links TRBV5-1 to TRBJ2-7; TRBD1 matches 8 bases. The ends lost 4 bases at V and 9 bases at J; junction bases unmatched: 9. Germline assignment: CDR1 SGHRS and CDR2 YFSETQ. The CDR3 consists of 13 residues.